What follows are 10 T cell receptor beta chains derived from one specimen sequenced in a study of CD8+ T cells in alopecia areata. Extracted from the samples, RNA was reverse transcribed into cDNA to serve as the sequencing template. This table comes from immunoSEQ multiplex PCR, and its TCRdb copy is limited to in-frame clones, with some not included. The table lists 100,000 to 120,000 clones, 59% of them singletons, with 20% to 25% in the top ten. The sample was CD8+ T cells sorted from blood. These receptors came from a human donor in good health.

A few counts support this clone. The chain joins TRBV7-6 to TRBJ1-3; unclear D gene. In germline, CDR1 is SGHVS, CDR2 FNYEAQ. Trimming removed 4 bases at V and 2 bases at J, with 6 bases between. The CDR3 has 13 residues. The CDR3 sequence is CASSSCTGNTIYF. DNA for the CDR3: TGTGCCAGCAGCTCGTGCACTGGAAACACCATATATTTT.

V and J are TRBV29-1 and TRBJ2-7; a possible D gene is TRBD1 (6 bases). The CDR3 has 10 residues. Germline V CDR1 and CDR2: SQVTM, ANQGSEA. V lost 6 bases and J lost 5, with 8 bases in between. CDR3 sequence: CSVGGDEQYF. The CDR3 DNA sequence: TGCAGCGTAGGGGGAGACGAGCAGTACTTC.

The chain joins TRBV29-1 to TRBJ2-2, with TRBD1 identical over 9 bases. The germline V gene encodes CDR1 SQVTM and CDR2 ANQGSEA. The CDR3 consists of 13 residues. V gave up 6 bases and J gave up 3 bases; unmatched junction bases: 2. Here the CDR3 reads CSVRQGDTGELFF. Written as DNA, the CDR3 is TGCAGCGTCCGACAGGGGGACACCGGGGAGCTGTTTTTT.

This rearrangement joins TRBV5-1 to TRBJ2-2, with 10 positions matching TRBD1. The CDR3 sequence is 15 residues long. J was trimmed by 7 bases and V by 4 bases; bases with no gene match: 7. Germline CDR1 is SGHRS and CDR2 is YFSETQ. In DNA form, the CDR3 reads TGCGCCAGCAGCCGCCGGGACAGGGGATACGGGGAGCTGTTTTTT. It specifies CASSRRDRGYGELFF.

This chain joins TRBV27 and TRBJ2-7; 8 bases map to TRBD1. There are 12 residues in the CDR3. Germline CDR1 reads MNHEY; CDR2 reads SMNVEV (reference sequence). The junction had 4 bases not matched to a gene; V was cut back by 10 bases and J by 2 bases. The CDR3 DNA follows: TGTGCCACCCAGGGGGCGGCCTACGAGCAGTACTTC. Translation gives CATQGAAYEQYF.

This clone was counted between two and nine times. This chain connects TRBV25-1 to TRBJ2-2; 8 bases are a match to TRBD1. V lost 6 bases to trimming and J lost 1 base; unmatched junction nucleotides: 1. This CDR3 has 14 amino acids. Germline V CDR1 and CDR2: MGHDK, SYGVNS. CDR3 nucleotide sequence: TGTGCCAGCAGAGACAGGGGGAACACCGGGGAGCTGTTTTTT. As protein: CASRDRGNTGELFF.

The chain links TRBV29-1 to TRBJ1-3, with no clear D. The CDR3 sequence is 14 residues long. Germline lookup yields CDR1 SQVTM and CDR2 ANQGSEA. The V end lost 4 bases, the J end lost 0 bases, and 10 bases lay between the germline ends. This CDR3 is CSVVWPSSGNTIYF. The CDR3 coding sequence is TGCAGCGTTGTGTGGCCGAGCTCTGGAAACACCATATATTTT.

This clone came up a few times. The chain couples TRBV7-2 to TRBJ2-1; no clear D gene. Per germline, CDR1 SGHTA and CDR2 FQGNSA. The V end was cut by 1 base, the J end by 0 bases, with 19 bases between. This CDR3 spans 19 amino acids. This CDR3 reads CASSLEGIIGRSSYNEQFF. In nucleotides, the CDR3 is TGTGCCAGCAGCTTAGAGGGCATAATAGGACGGAGCTCCTACAATGAGCAGTTCTTC. Filled out from reference TRBV7-2 and TRBJ2-1, the complete variable domain reads GAGVSQSPSNKVTEKGKDVELRCDPISGHTALYWYRQSLGQGLEFLIYFQGNSAPDKSGLPSDRFSAERTGGSVSTLTIQRTQQEDSAVYLCASSLEGIIGRSSYNEQFFGPGTRLTVL.

The V call is TRBV7-9, the J call TRBJ1-6; D is ambiguous. This CDR3 region has 11 residues. V lost 5 bases, J lost 9 bases, and 5 bases lay in between. CDR1 is SEHNR and CDR2 is FQNEAQ in the germline V gene (reference sequence). The CDR3 is CASSESSPLHF. The CDR3 coding sequence is TGTGCCAGCAGCGAAAGTTCACCCCTCCACTTT. Full variable domain (remainder filled in from reference TRBV7-9 and TRBJ1-6): DTGVSQNPRHKITKRGQNVTFRCDPISEHNRLYWYRQTLGQGPEFLTYFQNEAQLEKSRLLSDRFSAERPKGSFSTLEIQRTEQGDSAMYLCASSESSPLHFGNGTRLTVT.

The chain combines TRBV5-1 with TRBJ2-3, with TRBD2 identical over 9 bases. Per the germline V gene, CDR1 is SGHRS and CDR2 is YFSETQ. Trimming removed 0 bases from V and 6 bases from J; junction bases left unmatched: 14. This CDR3 spans 18 amino acids. CDR3 region: CASSLEVGLAGPKDTQYF. In DNA, the CDR3 is TGCGCCAGCAGCTTGGAGGTCGGGCTAGCGGGGCCTAAGGATACGCAGTATTTT.